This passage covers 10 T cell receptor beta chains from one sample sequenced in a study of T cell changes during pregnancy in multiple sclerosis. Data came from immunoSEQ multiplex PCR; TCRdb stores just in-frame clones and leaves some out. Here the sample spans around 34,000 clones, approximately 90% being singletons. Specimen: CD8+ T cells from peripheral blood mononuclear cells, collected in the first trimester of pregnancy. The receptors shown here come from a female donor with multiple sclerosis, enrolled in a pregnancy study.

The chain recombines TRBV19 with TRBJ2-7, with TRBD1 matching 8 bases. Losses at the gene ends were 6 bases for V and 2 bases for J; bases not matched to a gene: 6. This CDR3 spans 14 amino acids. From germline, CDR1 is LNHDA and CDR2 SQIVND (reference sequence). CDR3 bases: TGTGCCAGTAGCCCGGACAGGGCGCCCTACGAGCAGTACTTC. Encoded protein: CASSPDRAPYEQYF. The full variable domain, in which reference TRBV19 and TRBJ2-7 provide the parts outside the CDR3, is DGGITQSPKYLFRKEGQNVTLSCEQNLNHDAMYWYRQDPGQGLRLIYYSQIVNDFQKGDIAEGYSVSREKKESFPLTVTSAQKNPTAFYLCASSPDRAPYEQYFGPGTRLTVT.

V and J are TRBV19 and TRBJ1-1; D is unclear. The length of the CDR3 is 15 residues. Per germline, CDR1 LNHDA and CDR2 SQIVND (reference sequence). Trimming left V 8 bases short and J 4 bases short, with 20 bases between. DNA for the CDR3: TGTGCCAGTTACTTAAACCGAGGACTATTCACTGAAGCTTTCTTT. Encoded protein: CASYLNRGLFTEAFF.

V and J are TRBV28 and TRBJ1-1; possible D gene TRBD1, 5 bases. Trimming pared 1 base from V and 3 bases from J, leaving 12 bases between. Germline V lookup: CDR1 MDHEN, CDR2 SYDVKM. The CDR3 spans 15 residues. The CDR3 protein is CASSLLVQAYTEAFF. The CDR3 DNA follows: TGTGCCAGCAGTTTATTGGTACAGGCCTACACTGAAGCTTTCTTT.

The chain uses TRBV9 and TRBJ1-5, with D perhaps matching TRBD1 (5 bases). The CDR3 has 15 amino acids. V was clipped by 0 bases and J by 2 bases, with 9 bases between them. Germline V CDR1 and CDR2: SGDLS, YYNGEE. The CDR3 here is CASSVGGDGNQPQHF. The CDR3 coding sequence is TGTGCCAGCAGCGTAGGGGGGGACGGCAATCAGCCCCAGCATTTT.

This CDR3 reads CASSQDRGLQMETQYF. For the CDR3, the DNA is TGTGCCAGCAGCCAAGATCGGGGACTCCAGATGGAGACCCAGTACTTC. The V call is TRBV14, the J call TRBJ2-5, with D perhaps matching TRBD2 (6 bases). Looked up from germline, CDR1 is SGHDN and CDR2 is FVKESK. Deletions cut 0 bases from V and 5 bases from J, with 16 bases between. The CDR3 length is 16 residues.

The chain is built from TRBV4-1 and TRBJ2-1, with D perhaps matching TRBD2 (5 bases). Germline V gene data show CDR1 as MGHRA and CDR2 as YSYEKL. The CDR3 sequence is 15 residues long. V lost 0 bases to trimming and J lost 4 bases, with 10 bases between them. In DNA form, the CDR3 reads TGCGCCAGCAGCCAAGAGTGGGGAGATTACAATGAGCAGTTCTTC. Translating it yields CASSQEWGDYNEQFF.

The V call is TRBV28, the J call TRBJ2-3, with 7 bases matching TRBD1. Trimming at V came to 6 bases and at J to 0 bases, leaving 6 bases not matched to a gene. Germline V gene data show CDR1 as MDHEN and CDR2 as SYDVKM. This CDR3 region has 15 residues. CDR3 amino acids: CASSSGQESTDTQYF. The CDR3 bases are TGTGCCAGCAGCTCCGGACAGGAAAGCACAGATACGCAGTATTTT.

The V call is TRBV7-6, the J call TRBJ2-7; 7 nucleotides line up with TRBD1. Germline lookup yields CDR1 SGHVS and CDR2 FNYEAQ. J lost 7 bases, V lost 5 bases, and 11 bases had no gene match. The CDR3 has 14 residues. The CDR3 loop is CASSDSTGLEEQYF. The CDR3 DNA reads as TGTGCCAGCAGCGACTCGACAGGGTTAGAAGAGCAGTACTTC.

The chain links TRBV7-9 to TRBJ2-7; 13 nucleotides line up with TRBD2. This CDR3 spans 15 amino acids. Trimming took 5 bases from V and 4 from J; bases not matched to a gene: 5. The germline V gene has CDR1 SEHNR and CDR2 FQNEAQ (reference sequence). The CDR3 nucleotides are TGTGCCAGCAGCAACGGACTAGCGGGAGCTTACGAGCAGTACTTC. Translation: CASSNGLAGAYEQYF.

The CDR3 reads CASSLSGGEVYTF. The CDR3 coding sequence is TGTGCCAGCAGCTTGTCTGGGGGGGAGGTATACACCTTC. The chain links TRBV5-5 to TRBJ1-2, with D maybe TRBD1 (5 bases). The V gene lost 1 base and the J gene lost 11 bases, with 15 bases spanning the gap. The CDR3 runs to 13 residues. Germline-derived CDR1 and CDR2 are SGHKS and YYEKEE (reference sequence).